Each of the 8 T cell receptor beta chains below was sequenced from the same sample in a study of PD-1 blockade in classical Hodgkin lymphoma. TCRdb keeps only in-frame clones here, not all; method: immunoSEQ multiplex PCR. The data show some 100,000 clones, 92% seen once. All patients experienced relapse after autologous stem cell transplantation, and brentuximab vedotin exposure was variable. This material consisted of peripheral blood mononuclear cells (PBMCs), taken at baseline. The source is a human donor with classical Hodgkin lymphoma.

V and J are TRBV4-1 and TRBJ2-7; 9 positions agree with TRBD2. The CDR3 covers 16 residues. V lost 0 bases to trimming and J lost 2 bases; unmatched junction nucleotides: 5. Germline V gene sequence: CDR1 MGHRA, CDR2 YSYEKL. CDR3 protein: CASSQDRVAGAYEQYF. DNA of the CDR3: TGCGCCAGCAGCCAAGATCGGGTAGCGGGAGCCTACGAGCAGTACTTC.

CDR3 bases: TGCGCCAGCAGCTTGGGAGGTGACACTGAAGCTTTCTTT. Amino acid sequence: CASSLGGDTEAFF. The chain combines TRBV5-1 with TRBJ1-1; D is unresolved. Germline loops: CDR1 SGHRS, CDR2 YFSETQ. The CDR3 is made up of 13 amino acids. V was shortened by 0 bases and J by 3 bases, with 6 bases between the two germline ends. Full variable domain (missing parts from reference TRBV5-1 and TRBJ1-1): KAGVTQTPRYLIKTRGQQVTLSCSPISGHRSVSWYQQTPGQGLQFLFEYFSETQRNKGNFPGRFSGRQFSNSRSEMNVSTLELGDSALYLCASSLGGDTEAFFGQGTRLTVV.

This chain links TRBV27 with TRBJ2-7; D might be TRBD1 (6 bases). Germline V gene sequence: CDR1 MNHEY, CDR2 SMNVEV (reference sequence). The CDR3 runs to 14 residues. Between the trimmed V and J ends, which lost 0 bases and 3 bases, there was a span of 9 bases. CDR3 coding DNA: TGTGCCAGCAGTTTATCCCAGGGGAGCTACGAGCAGTACTTC. Translated: CASSLSQGSYEQYF.

A word on this clone: The sample has other DNA sequences that encode this CDR3 too. J is TRBJ2-4 and V is TRBV19, with D perhaps being TRBD1 or TRBD2 (5 bases each). Germline V gene sequence: CDR1 LNHDA, CDR2 SQIVND (reference sequence). The CDR3 sequence is 14 residues long. V lost 3 bases to trimming and J lost 0 bases, with 6 bases between them. As DNA, the CDR3 is TGTGCCAGTAGTATTGGGGGAGCCAAAAACATTCAGTACTTC. It yields the protein CASSIGGAKNIQYF.

The V call is TRBV18, the J call TRBJ1-2, with no clear D. This CDR3 contains 13 residues. Germline CDR1 is KGHSH and CDR2 is LQKENI. Trimming removed 5 bases at V and 5 bases at J, with 12 bases between. CDR3: CASSSRTEYGYTF. The CDR3 region has the DNA TGTGCCAGCTCATCCCGGACGGAATATGGCTACACCTTC.

CDR3 in DNA: TGCAGCGTCGAGGGGGATTTAAAGACCCAGTACTTC. It translates to CSVEGDLKTQYF. The chain has TRBV29-1 and TRBJ2-5, with a tentative D call TRBD1 (6 bases). V lost 6 bases to trimming and J lost 6 bases, with 14 bases between them. This CDR3 region has 12 residues. Germline CDR1 is SQVTM and CDR2 is ANQGSEA.

This chain connects TRBV19 to TRBJ2-5, with 10 nucleotides matching TRBD1. The ends lost 5 bases at V and 4 bases at J; junction bases unmatched: 4. Germline values: CDR1 LNHDA, CDR2 SQIVND (reference sequence). The CDR3 extends over 14 amino acids. CDR3 loop: CASSPRQGAETQYF. DNA of the CDR3: TGTGCCAGTAGTCCCCGACAGGGGGCAGAGACCCAGTACTTC. Using reference TRBV19 and TRBJ2-5 for the parts outside the CDR3, the full variable domain is DGGITQSPKYLFRKEGQNVTLSCEQNLNHDAMYWYRQDPGQGLRLIYYSQIVNDFQKGDIAEGYSVSREKKESFPLTVTSAQKNPTAFYLCASSPRQGAETQYFGPGTRLLVL.

The chain has TRBV5-1 and TRBJ2-7, with 8 nucleotides matching TRBD1. With V trimmed by 5 bases and J by 9 bases, 7 bases remained unmatched. Germline CDR1 and CDR2: SGHRS and YFSETQ. The CDR3 length is 12 residues. The CDR3 bases are TGCGCCAGCAGGGACAGGGCTAATTTGCAGTACTTC. Translated, it gives CASRDRANLQYF.